These 28 T cell receptor beta chains were all obtained from the same sample, sequenced in a study of blood T cell repertoires in COVID-19. Sequenced by immunoSEQ multiplex PCR; TCRdb stores in-frame clones only, minus some. Altogether under 150,000 clones are present, around three quarters being singletons, with the ten largest covering about 10%. Material for sequencing was peripheral blood. All receptors come from a human donor in a cohort sampled during active COVID-19.

Only a few counts were recorded for this clone. This chain connects TRBV5-1 to TRBJ1-1, with D perhaps matching TRBD1 (6 bases). The CDR3 runs to 17 residues. V shed 5 bases and J shed 3 bases, with 23 bases lying between them. Looked up from germline, CDR1 is SGHRS and CDR2 is YFSETQ. CDR3 residues: CASSGTGRGGADTEAFF. In DNA, the CDR3 is TGCGCCAGCAGTGGGACGGGCCGGGGGGGGGCGGACACTGAAGCTTTCTTT.

Of note for this clone: The junction does not match germline at one end; this may be a read error. The CDR3 DNA reads TGTGCCACCAAATCGACACCCAGCAGTCAGCCCCAGCATTTT. Translated, it gives CATKSTPSSQPQHF. The rearrangement joins TRBV19 to TRBJ1-5; D uncertain. Germline V gene lookup returns CDR1 LNHDA and CDR2 SQIVND (reference sequence). The CDR3 is 14 amino acids.

This chain links TRBV5-6 with TRBJ2-5, with 8 bases fitting TRBD2. CDR1 is SGHDT and CDR2 is YYEEEE in the germline V gene. With 2 bases clipped from V and 5 bases from J, the junction kept 11 bases outside the gene matches. The CDR3 is 16 residues long. CDR3 bases: TGTGCCAGCAGCTTCCTAGGGGGACTAGGGGAGGAGACCCAGTACTTC. This sequence encodes CASSFLGGLGEETQYF.

The rearrangement joins TRBV4-1 to TRBJ1-2, with TRBD1 matching 10 bases. This CDR3 is 16 amino acids long. Germline trimming cut 0 bases from V and 8 bases from J; bases unmatched to any gene: 9. Germline V gene lookup returns CDR1 MGHRA and CDR2 YSYEKL. The CDR3 region has the DNA TGCGCCAGCAGCCAAGAAGGAAGCGACAGGGGGCAAGGCTACACCTTC. Encoded protein: CASSQEGSDRGQGYTF.

The chain combines TRBV5-1 with TRBJ1-3; D gene uncertain. The CDR3 is made up of 14 amino acids. CDR1 SGHRS and CDR2 YFSETQ come from the germline V gene. Trimming stripped 8 bases from V and 0 bases from J, with 12 bases between. The CDR3 reads CASQAEYSGNTIYF. CDR3 sequence (DNA): TGCGCCAGTCAAGCGGAATACTCTGGAAACACCATATATTTT.

The chain recombines TRBV12-3 or TRBV12-4 with TRBJ1-1; D gene ambiguous. Trimming stripped 1 base from V and 5 bases from J, with 8 bases between. The CDR3 is 13 residues long. CDR3 region: CASSLGSGTEAFF. DNA for the CDR3: TGTGCCAGCAGTTTAGGTTCGGGGACTGAAGCTTTCTTT.

The gene calls are TRBV2 and TRBJ2-2; 7 nucleotides match TRBD1. The germline V gene encodes CDR1 SNHLY and CDR2 FYNNEI. This CDR3 is built from 14 residues. J was trimmed by 7 bases and V by 5 bases; bases with no gene match: 7. CDR3 in DNA: TGTGCCAGCAGTTCACAGGGGTTGAACGGGGAGCTGTTTTTT. This sequence encodes CASSSQGLNGELFF.

This sequence joins TRBV27 and TRBJ1-2; tentative D call: TRBD1 (5 bases). This CDR3 contains 13 residues. V was shortened by 10 bases and J by 7 bases, with 19 bases between the two germline ends. The germline CDR1 and CDR2 sequences are MNHEY and SMNVEV (reference sequence). The CDR3 here is CATLGPGVVGYTF. CDR3 coding DNA: TGTGCCACCTTAGGGCCGGGGGTAGTTGGCTACACCTTC.

The J gene is TRBJ1-5, the V gene TRBV30; 9 nucleotides align to TRBD1. The J segment lost 7 bases and the V segment lost 1 base, leaving 2 bases of the junction unmatched. This CDR3 contains 13 residues. Germline V gene data show CDR1 as GTSNPN and CDR2 as SVGIG (reference sequence). CDR3 residues: CAWSGTGDQPQHF. The CDR3 DNA reads TGTGCCTGGAGTGGGACAGGGGACCAGCCCCAGCATTTT. The full variable domain, with the rest looked up from reference TRBV30 and TRBJ1-5, is SQTIHQWPATLVQPVGSPLSLECTVEGTSNPNLYWYRQAAGRGLQLLFYSVGIGQISSEVPQNLSASRPQDRQFILSSKKLLLSDSGFYLCAWSGTGDQPQHFGDGTRLSIL.

The CDR3 region is CASSEAGRTGNYGYTF. The CDR3 DNA follows: TGTGCCAGCAGTGAAGCGGGTAGGACAGGGAACTATGGCTACACCTTC. The chain has TRBV6-1 and TRBJ1-2; 8 bases map to TRBD1. Germline V CDR1 and CDR2: MNHNS, SASEGT. Trimming removed 0 bases from V and 2 bases from J; junction bases left unmatched: 5. This CDR3 has 16 residues.

This rearrangement joins TRBV5-1 to TRBJ2-1; D is unclear. This CDR3 region has 11 residues. V was clipped by 3 bases and J by 5 bases, with 3 bases between them. The germline gives CDR1 SGHRS, CDR2 YFSETQ. Written as DNA, the CDR3 is TGCGCCAGCAGCTCTCACAATGAGCAGTTCTTC. Its translation is CASSSHNEQFF. The full variable domain, in which reference TRBV5-1 and TRBJ2-1 provide the parts outside the CDR3, is KAGVTQTPRYLIKTRGQQVTLSCSPISGHRSVSWYQQTPGQGLQFLFEYFSETQRNKGNFPGRFSGRQFSNSRSEMNVSTLELGDSALYLCASSSHNEQFFGPGTRLTVL.

V usage is TRBV7-6 and J usage is TRBJ1-2; D may be TRBD1 (5 bases). The CDR3 spans 16 residues. Trimming left V 1 base short and J 4 bases short, with 16 bases between. CDR1 and CDR2 from the germline V gene are SGHVS and FNYEAQ. CDR3 in DNA: TGTGCCAGCAGCTTAGACTCTCTAGGGGAGGTCTATGGCTACACCTTC. Amino acids: CASSLDSLGEVYGYTF.

V and J are TRBV7-9 and TRBJ1-1, with 9 bases identical to TRBD1. Germline lookup yields CDR1 SEHNR and CDR2 FQNEAQ (reference sequence). The CDR3 sequence is 12 residues long. The junction had 5 bases not matched to a gene; V was cut back by 5 bases and J by 10 bases. The CDR3 nucleotides are TGTGCCAGCAGCGATAGACAGGGGGGAGCTTTCTTT. Its translation is CASSDRQGGAFF. Full variable domain (remainder filled in from reference TRBV7-9 and TRBJ1-1): DTGVSQNPRHKITKRGQNVTFRCDPISEHNRLYWYRQTLGQGPEFLTYFQNEAQLEKSRLLSDRFSAERPKGSFSTLEIQRTEQGDSAMYLCASSDRQGGAFFGQGTRLTVV.

The rearrangement joins TRBV6-5 to TRBJ2-7; D might be TRBD1 (5 bases). V shed 2 bases and J shed 1 base, with 9 bases lying between them. The CDR3 has 14 amino acids. Germline V lookup: CDR1 MNHEY, CDR2 SVGAGI. This CDR3 is CASSYLGVSYEQYF. DNA for the CDR3: TGTGCCAGCAGTTACCTAGGGGTATCCTACGAGCAGTACTTC.

V is TRBV5-6 and J is TRBJ2-1; D call uncertain. The ends were cut back, 2 bases at V and 9 bases at J, with 9 bases in the middle. The germline CDR1 and CDR2 sequences are SGHDT and YYEEEE. The CDR3 covers 12 residues. CDR3 bases: TGTGCCAGCAGCTTCCGGGTAGGTGAGCAGTTCTTC. Its protein product is CASSFRVGEQFF.

This chain uses TRBV3-1 (or the pseudogene TRBV3-2) with TRBJ1-4; D is unclear. CDR1 is LGHDT, CDR2 YNNKEL, per germline (reference sequence). The CDR3 length is 14 residues. V was cut by 0 bases and J by 5 bases, with 7 bases left in between. For the CDR3, the DNA is TGTGCCAGCAGCCAAGATAGCAGAAATGAAAAACTGTTTTTT. It encodes CASSQDSRNEKLFF.

The chain has TRBV5-4 and TRBJ1-1; no definite D call. Germline CDR1 SGHNT, CDR2 YYREEE (reference sequence). Trimming shortened V by 0 bases and J by 7 bases, and 10 bases separated the two germline ends. The CDR3 consists of 13 residues. CDR3: CASSLDRALEAFF. The CDR3 DNA sequence: TGTGCCAGCAGCTTGGACAGAGCCCTTGAAGCTTTCTTT.

This clone was picked up many times. The chain uses TRBV29-1 and TRBJ2-7; D is perhaps TRBD1 (5 bases). CDR3 length equals 12 residues. CDR1 is SQVTM, CDR2 ANQGSEA, per germline. With 2 bases removed from V and 4 bases from J, the gap between germline ends came to 9 bases. CDR3 DNA sequence: TGCAGCGTTGAATATCAGGGATACGAGCAGTACTTC. It codes for CSVEYQGYEQYF.

This rearrangement joins TRBV12-3 or TRBV12-4 to TRBJ1-5; the D gene is possibly TRBD1 (5 bases). CDR3 size: 13 residues. V dropped 6 bases and J dropped 7 bases, with 13 bases sitting between them. The CDR3 loop is CASSPGVWQPQHF. For the CDR3, the DNA is TGTGCCAGCAGCCCGGGGGTGTGGCAGCCCCAGCATTTT.

A few counts support this clone. This sequence joins TRBV5-1 and TRBJ1-6; D perhaps matches TRBD1 (5 bases). The germline V and J ends were trimmed by 0 bases and 2 bases, with 6 bases remaining between them. The germline V gene encodes CDR1 SGHRS and CDR2 YFSETQ. The CDR3 length is 15 residues. The DNA of the CDR3 is TGCGCCAGCAGCTTGGCAGGGACCTATAATTCACCCCTCCACTTT. It specifies CASSLAGTYNSPLHF.

The chain combines TRBV5-4 with TRBJ2-3; maybe TRBD1 (6 bases). V shed 4 bases and J shed 0 bases, with 12 bases lying between them. This CDR3 is built from 15 residues. Germline-derived CDR1 and CDR2 are SGHNT and YYREEE (reference sequence). The chain's CDR3 is CASSPDSLSTDTQYF. The CDR3 DNA is TGTGCCAGCAGCCCGGACAGCCTTAGCACAGATACGCAGTATTTT. Supplemented by reference TRBV5-4 and TRBJ2-3, the full variable domain reads ETGVTQSPTHLIKTRGQQVTLRCSSQSGHNTVSWYQQALGQGPQFIFQYYREEENGRGNFPPRFSGLQFPNYSSELNVNALELDDSALYLCASSPDSLSTDTQYFGPGTRLTVL.

The chain uses TRBV6-6 and TRBJ2-1; possible D gene TRBD1, 6 bases. V lost 2 bases to trimming and J lost 2 bases, with 10 bases between them. This CDR3 has 15 residues. Germline assignment: CDR1 MNHNY and CDR2 SVGAGI (reference sequence). The CDR3 sequence: CASSYRTDTYNEQFF. Written as DNA, the CDR3 is TGTGCCAGCAGTTACCGGACAGACACCTACAATGAGCAGTTCTTC.

In DNA, the CDR3 is TGTGCCAGCAGCCTGGACAGCTTTGAAGCTTTCTTT. Translated, it gives CASSLDSFEAFF. This chain connects TRBV28 to TRBJ1-1, with D perhaps matching TRBD1 (6 bases). CDR3 length: 12 amino acids. Germline V gene data show CDR1 as MDHEN and CDR2 as SYDVKM. With 6 bases removed from V and 7 bases from J, the gap between germline ends came to 12 bases.

The V gene is TRBV30, the J gene TRBJ1-3; D gene ambiguous. The length of the CDR3 is 14 residues. V shed 0 bases and J shed 2 bases, with 8 bases lying between them. Germline V gene sequence: CDR1 GTSNPN, CDR2 SVGIG (reference sequence). CDR3 protein: CAWSVSGPGNTIYF. CDR3 nucleotide sequence: TGTGCCTGGAGTGTTAGTGGGCCTGGAAACACCATATATTTT.

This rearrangement joins TRBV30 to TRBJ2-1; no reliable D call. Looked up from germline, CDR1 is GTSNPN and CDR2 is SVGIG (reference sequence). V gave up 3 bases and J gave up 8 bases, with 20 bases separating them. This CDR3 has 15 residues. CDR3 amino acids: CAWRVLRSAVDEQFF. DNA of the CDR3: TGTGCCTGGAGAGTTCTTCGGTCTGCGGTCGATGAGCAGTTCTTC.

The chain carries TRBV7-2 and TRBJ1-5, with TRBD1 matching 8 bases. Germline V gene sequence: CDR1 SGHTA, CDR2 FQGNSA. With V trimmed by 6 bases and J by 2 bases, 6 bases remained unmatched. This CDR3 has 15 amino acids. For the CDR3, the DNA is TGTGCCAGCAGACCGCAGGGGGCCGGCAATCAGCCCCAGCATTTT. Translating gives CASRPQGAGNQPQHF.

V and J are TRBV27 and TRBJ2-1; tentatively, D is TRBD2 (5 bases). The CDR3 covers 15 residues. Germline lookup yields CDR1 MNHEY and CDR2 SMNVEV (reference sequence). V was trimmed by 7 bases and J by 0 bases, leaving 13 bases between them. The CDR3 region has the DNA TGTGCCAGCAACGTTGGACTTAGCTCCTACAATGAGCAGTTCTTC. It is translated as CASNVGLSSYNEQFF.

The chain has TRBV9 and TRBJ1-2; the match to TRBD1 covers 12 bases. Germline V gene lookup returns CDR1 SGDLS and CDR2 YYNGEE. This CDR3 has 16 amino acids. V lost 4 bases to trimming and J lost 4 bases; unmatched junction nucleotides: 8. Here the CDR3 reads CASSTGTGGVIYGYTF. CDR3 coding DNA: TGTGCCAGCAGCACCGGGACAGGGGGCGTGATCTATGGCTACACCTTC.